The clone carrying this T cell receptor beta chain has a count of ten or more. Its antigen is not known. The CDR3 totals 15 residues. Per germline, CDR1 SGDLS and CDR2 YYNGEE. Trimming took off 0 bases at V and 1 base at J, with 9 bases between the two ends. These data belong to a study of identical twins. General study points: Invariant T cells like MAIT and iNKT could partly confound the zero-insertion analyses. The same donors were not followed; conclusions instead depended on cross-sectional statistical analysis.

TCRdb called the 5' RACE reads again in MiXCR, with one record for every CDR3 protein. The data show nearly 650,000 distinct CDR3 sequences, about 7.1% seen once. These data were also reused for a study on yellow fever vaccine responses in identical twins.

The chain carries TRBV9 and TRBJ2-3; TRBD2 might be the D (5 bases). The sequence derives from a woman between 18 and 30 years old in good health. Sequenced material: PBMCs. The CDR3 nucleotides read TGTGCCAGCAGCGTAGTCGGGGAACGCACAGATACGCAGTATTTT. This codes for CASSVVGERTDTQYF.